This TCR beta chain was profiled in a study of blood T cells in healthy people across ages. Study-level results: Using unsorted PBMCs precluded a conclusive naive versus antigen-experienced comparison.

The CDR3 is 13 residues long. CDR1 and CDR2 from the germline V gene are LGHNA and YSLEER. Trimming left V 0 bases short and J 4 bases short, with 7 bases between. For the second PCR, which ran for 7 to 11 cycles, a sample-barcoded 5' primer and a J-beta primer mix were used. Per sample, CDR3-containing paired-end reads numbered at least 2.5 million. In TCRdb, the 5' RACE reads were re-called with MiXCR into one record per CDR3 protein. The data show 650,000 to 1,000,000 distinct CDR3 sequences, about 37% seen once. A few counts support this clonotype. The target antigen is unknown. The chain is built from TRBV4-3 and TRBJ2-7; D is unclear. This TCR was sampled from a man aged 18-30 years in good health. Sequenced: blood. This chain's CDR3 is CASSQDMDYEQYF. The CDR3 bases are TGCGCCAGCAGCCAAGATATGGATTACGAGCAGTACTTC.